A selection of T cell receptor beta chains follows, all from one sample in a study of response to subunit inactivated influenza vaccine. TCRdb passed the RT-PCR reads through MiXCR, listing each CDR3 protein once. The top ten hold 26% of the sample, which has around 200,000 distinct CDR3 sequences, roughly an eighth seen once. The sample here was CD8+ T cells sorted from PBMCs, taken about 5 days after vaccination. The receptor set was obtained from a man in his forties or fifties who received an inactivated influenza vaccine. Each CDR3 is given with its conserved first and last residue. D genes are given only for firm matches. Clone sizes are given selectively: once, few, many, or a class where the clone is expanded.

clone_size: -; v_call: TRBV7-9; d_call: -; j_call: TRBJ1-6; cdr3_nt: TGTGCCAGCAGCCTACCGGCTTCACCCCTCCACTTT; cdr3_aa: CASSLPASPLHF
clone_size: many; v_call: TRBV7-6; d_call: TRBD1; j_call: TRBJ2-1; cdr3_nt: TGTGCCAGCAGCCCTACAGGGGGGGAGCAGTTCTTC; cdr3_aa: CASSPTGGEQFF
clone_size: few; v_call: TRBV12-3/TRBV12-4; d_call: -; j_call: TRBJ2-7; cdr3_nt: TGTGCCAGCAGTTTAGATACAATATACGAGCAGTACTTC; cdr3_aa: CASSLDTIYEQYF
clone_size: -; v_call: TRBV7-9; d_call: -; j_call: TRBJ2-7; cdr3_nt: TGTGCCAGCAGCTTTTGGGACACCCCCTACGAGCAGTACTTC; cdr3_aa: CASSFWDTPYEQYF
clone_size: -; v_call: TRBV11-2; d_call: TRBD2; j_call: TRBJ2-5; cdr3_nt: TGTGCCAGCAGCTTATCCGGGGGGGCATTTGGTGAGACCCAGTACTTC; cdr3_aa: CASSLSGGAFGETQYF
clone_size: many; v_call: TRBV19; d_call: -; j_call: TRBJ2-1; cdr3_nt: TGTGCCAGTAGTAACCGGGGCGCCAAAAATGAGCAGTTCTTC; cdr3_aa: CASSNRGAKNEQFF
clone_size: few; v_call: TRBV7-2; d_call: -; j_call: TRBJ2-3; cdr3_nt: TGTGCCAGCAGCTTCGCCCCGACACCCAGCACAGATACGCAGTATTTT; cdr3_aa: CASSFAPTPSTDTQYF
clone_size: -; v_call: TRBV7-9; d_call: -; j_call: TRBJ1-1; cdr3_nt: TGTGCCAGCAGCATGGGAGAGACTGAAGCTTTCTTT; cdr3_aa: CASSMGETEAFF
clone_size: few; v_call: TRBV9; d_call: TRBD1; j_call: TRBJ2-1; cdr3_nt: TGTGCCAGCAGCGGCCGGACAGGGGACAATGAGCAGTTCTTC; cdr3_aa: CASSGRTGDNEQFF
clone_size: -; v_call: TRBV7-2; d_call: TRBD2; j_call: TRBJ2-7; cdr3_nt: TGTGCCAGCAGCTTCTCAGCGGGAGTACCATACGAGCAGTACTTC; cdr3_aa: CASSFSAGVPYEQYF
clone_size: -; v_call: TRBV7-2; d_call: TRBD2; j_call: TRBJ2-7; cdr3_nt: TGTGCCAGCAGCTACATTCACCGGGGGGAAGAGCAGTACTTC; cdr3_aa: CASSYIHRGEEQYF
clone_size: few; v_call: TRBV20-1; d_call: TRBD1; j_call: TRBJ2-7; cdr3_nt: TGCAGTGCTAGGGGAACCGGGACAGGCTACGAGCAGTACTTC; cdr3_aa: CSARGTGTGYEQYF
clone_size: -; v_call: TRBV5-6; d_call: TRBD2; j_call: TRBJ2-1; cdr3_nt: TGTGCCAGCAGCTTGTCCGCGACTAGCGGGGATCATGAGCAGTTCTTC; cdr3_aa: CASSLSATSGDHEQFF
clone_size: -; v_call: TRBV10-3; d_call: TRBD1; j_call: TRBJ2-7; cdr3_nt: TGTGCCATCAGTGGATTCTTGGACAGGGTTCCCTACGAGCAGTACTTC; cdr3_aa: CAISGFLDRVPYEQYF
clone_size: -; v_call: TRBV15; d_call: TRBD2; j_call: TRBJ2-3; cdr3_nt: TGTGCCACCAGCAGCCTATTGACTAGCGAGACTACAGATACGCAGTATTTT; cdr3_aa: CATSSLLTSETTDTQYF
clone_size: once; v_call: TRBV2; d_call: -; j_call: TRBJ1-5; cdr3_nt: TGTGCCAGCAGTGAAGCGGGGACACTATACAATCAGCCCCAGCATTTT; cdr3_aa: CASSEAGTLYNQPQHF
clone_size: many; v_call: TRBV11-2; d_call: -; j_call: TRBJ2-1; cdr3_nt: TGTGCCAGCAGCCTGGTCCTAGCTAATGAGCAGTTCTTC; cdr3_aa: CASSLVLANEQFF
clone_size: few; v_call: TRBV19; d_call: -; j_call: TRBJ2-7; cdr3_nt: TGTGCCAGTAGTGAACAGGCGTACTCCTACGAGCAGTACTTC; cdr3_aa: CASSEQAYSYEQYF
clone_size: many; v_call: TRBV15; d_call: -; j_call: TRBJ2-3; cdr3_nt: TGTGCCACCAGCGAGGGCAGGGCATATACGCAGTATTTT; cdr3_aa: CATSEGRAYTQYF
clone_size: many; v_call: TRBV7-8; d_call: -; j_call: TRBJ1-5; cdr3_nt: TGTGCCAGCAGCTCTGGGTTTGTGCAGCCCCAGCATTTT; cdr3_aa: CASSSGFVQPQHF
clone_size: -; v_call: TRBV28; d_call: TRBD2; j_call: TRBJ2-7; cdr3_nt: TGTGCCAGCAGCTACGGACCGCCGGGACTAGCGATCTACGAGCAGTACTTC; cdr3_aa: CASSYGPPGLAIYEQYF
clone_size: -; v_call: TRBV6-1; d_call: -; j_call: TRBJ2-2; cdr3_nt: TGTGCCAGCAGTGACATTGTTGGGGGACACTCAACCGGGGAGCTGTTTTTT; cdr3_aa: CASSDIVGGHSTGELFF
clone_size: few; v_call: TRBV7-6; d_call: TRBD2; j_call: TRBJ2-7; cdr3_nt: TGTGCCAGCAGCCCAATGACTAGCGGTACCTACGAGCAGTACTTC; cdr3_aa: CASSPMTSGTYEQYF
clone_size: -; v_call: TRBV9; d_call: TRBD2; j_call: TRBJ2-3; cdr3_nt: TGTGCCAGCAGCGCCGGACTAGGGGTGAGCACAGATACGCAGTATTTT; cdr3_aa: CASSAGLGVSTDTQYF
clone_size: many; v_call: TRBV12-3/TRBV12-4; d_call: -; j_call: TRBJ2-7; cdr3_nt: TGTGCCAGCAGTTTAGCGCCAGGGCACTCCTACGAGCAGTACTTC; cdr3_aa: CASSLAPGHSYEQYF
clone_size: -; v_call: TRBV7-9; d_call: -; j_call: TRBJ2-7; cdr3_nt: TGTGCAGTCCGCCAAGCGTCTGGCTACGAGCAGTACTTC; cdr3_aa: CAVRQASGYEQYF
clone_size: -; v_call: TRBV5-1; d_call: -; j_call: TRBJ2-5; cdr3_nt: TGCGCCAGCAGCTTGTACACGGGGGCGGATGAGACCCAGTACTTC; cdr3_aa: CASSLYTGADETQYF
clone_size: -; v_call: TRBV6-5; d_call: -; j_call: TRBJ2-2; cdr3_nt: TGTGCCAGCATTTCCGGGTCTTCACCCGGGGAGCTGTTTTTT; cdr3_aa: CASISGSSPGELFF
clone_size: -; v_call: TRBV29-1; d_call: -; j_call: TRBJ2-7; cdr3_nt: TGCAGCGTTGAGCTACTGGGACGGGACTACGAGCAGTACTTC; cdr3_aa: CSVELLGRDYEQYF
clone_size: -; v_call: TRBV7-9; d_call: -; j_call: TRBJ2-7; cdr3_nt: TGTGCCAGCAGCTTAGGCAGGTTTGTCGGGCCGTCTTACTTC; cdr3_aa: CASSLGRFVGPSYF
clone_size: -; v_call: TRBV27; d_call: TRBD2; j_call: TRBJ2-3; cdr3_nt: TGTGCCAGCAGTTTATTGCGGACTGCGGGGGGGCCAGATACGCAGTATTTT; cdr3_aa: CASSLLRTAGGPDTQYF
clone_size: many; v_call: TRBV5-1; d_call: TRBD2; j_call: TRBJ2-7; cdr3_nt: TGCGCCAGCAGCTTGGGGAGTTGGGGACTAGCGGGATACGAGCAGTACTTC; cdr3_aa: CASSLGSWGLAGYEQYF
clone_size: few; v_call: TRBV9; d_call: -; j_call: TRBJ1-6; cdr3_nt: TGTGCCAGCAGCGTAGGGTCAGTAAATTCACCCCTCCACTTT; cdr3_aa: CASSVGSVNSPLHF
clone_size: few; v_call: TRBV7-8; d_call: -; j_call: TRBJ2-7; cdr3_nt: TGTGCCAGCAGCTTACCCGGGACTCTCAACGAGCAGTACTTC; cdr3_aa: CASSLPGTLNEQYF
clone_size: few; v_call: TRBV28; d_call: TRBD2; j_call: TRBJ2-1; cdr3_nt: TGTGCCAGCACCTCAATTCTACTGGCGGGAGGTGCAAATGAGCAGTTCTTC; cdr3_aa: CASTSILLAGGANEQFF
clone_size: many; v_call: TRBV27; d_call: -; j_call: TRBJ2-1; cdr3_nt: TGTGCCAGCAGTCCTGGCGGGCCCTACAATGAGCAGTTCTTC; cdr3_aa: CASSPGGPYNEQFF
clone_size: -; v_call: TRBV25-1; d_call: -; j_call: TRBJ1-6; cdr3_nt: TGTGCCACTCCGAATTCGGGCAGGGGTAATTCACCCCTCCACTTT; cdr3_aa: CATPNSGRGNSPLHF
clone_size: few; v_call: TRBV20-1; d_call: -; j_call: TRBJ1-2; cdr3_nt: TGCAGTGCTAAACCGACCCGGCAGGCCTATGGCTACACCTTC; cdr3_aa: CSAKPTRQAYGYTF
clone_size: few; v_call: TRBV5-5; d_call: TRBD2; j_call: TRBJ2-1; cdr3_nt: TGTGCCAGCAGCTTGGGAACGGCCCGGGGGGGGTACAATGAGCAGTTCTTC; cdr3_aa: CASSLGTARGGYNEQFF
clone_size: -; v_call: TRBV7-9; d_call: TRBD1; j_call: TRBJ2-7; cdr3_nt: TGTGCCAGCAGCATCAGGGACAGGGTCTCCTACGAGCAGTACTTC; cdr3_aa: CASSIRDRVSYEQYF
clone_size: -; v_call: TRBV27; d_call: -; j_call: TRBJ2-2; cdr3_nt: TGTGCCAGCAGTTTAGGTGTAGGGAAGGCCGGGGAGCTGTTTTTT; cdr3_aa: CASSLGVGKAGELFF
clone_size: -; v_call: TRBV13; d_call: -; j_call: TRBJ2-5; cdr3_nt: TGTGCCAGCAGCTTACGTGAAGTCCACCAAGAGACCCAGTACTTC; cdr3_aa: CASSLREVHQETQYF
clone_size: many; v_call: TRBV3-1; d_call: -; j_call: TRBJ1-2; cdr3_nt: TGTGCCAGCAGCCAGAACCAGGCAGGGTACGGCTATGGCTACACCTTC; cdr3_aa: CASSQNQAGYGYGYTF
clone_size: many; v_call: TRBV12-3/TRBV12-4; d_call: TRBD1; j_call: TRBJ2-7; cdr3_nt: TGTGCCAGCAGGCCCCGGGACAGGGTCGAGCAGTACTTC; cdr3_aa: CASRPRDRVEQYF
clone_size: -; v_call: TRBV28; d_call: -; j_call: TRBJ1-5; cdr3_nt: TGTGCCAGCAGAACGGACATACTTAGCAAGCAGCCCCAGCATTTT; cdr3_aa: CASRTDILSKQPQHF
clone_size: -; v_call: TRBV2; d_call: -; j_call: TRBJ1-5; cdr3_nt: TGTGCCAGCAGTGAACGGGGGGGCAATCAGCCCCAGCATTTT; cdr3_aa: CASSERGGNQPQHF
clone_size: -; v_call: TRBV4-3; d_call: -; j_call: TRBJ2-3; cdr3_nt: TGCGCCAGCAGCCAAGATTTGAGAACTTATACGCAGTATTTT; cdr3_aa: CASSQDLRTYTQYF
clone_size: few; v_call: TRBV7-9; d_call: -; j_call: TRBJ2-5; cdr3_nt: TGTGCCAGCAGCTTAGAGGATCTTGAGACCCAGTACTTC; cdr3_aa: CASSLEDLETQYF
clone_size: few; v_call: TRBV20-1; d_call: TRBD2; j_call: TRBJ2-7; cdr3_nt: TGCAGTGCTAGAATACTAGCGGGAGCATACGAGCAGTACTTC; cdr3_aa: CSARILAGAYEQYF
clone_size: few; v_call: TRBV6-2/TRBV6-3; d_call: -; j_call: TRBJ1-1; cdr3_nt: TGTGCCAGCAGTTACTCGAGTTTTAACACTGAAGCTTTCTTT; cdr3_aa: CASSYSSFNTEAFF